A single sample gave rise to the 14 T cell receptor beta chains below, sequenced in a study of blood T cell repertoires in COVID-19. The method was immunoSEQ multiplex PCR; TCRdb's version includes in-frame clones alone and lacks a portion of them. The profile covers about 110,000 clones, with over 75% appearing a single time and more than 7% taken by the ten largest. Sequenced material: peripheral blood. The receptors here all came from a woman aged 70-85 years who had recovered from COVID-19.

V and J are TRBV25-1 and TRBJ2-7, with TRBD2 identical over 9 bases. V shed 4 bases, J shed 3 bases, and the junction held 16 bases outside the gene matches. Germline V lookup: CDR1 MGHDK, CDR2 SYGVNS. The CDR3 has 18 amino acids. The CDR3 sequence is CASSGDGAGGGILYEQYF. CDR3 sequence (DNA): TGTGCCAGCAGTGGGGACGGAGCGGGAGGCGGGATTCTCTACGAGCAGTACTTC.

The chain joins TRBV11-1 to TRBJ2-7, with no clear D. The CDR3 has 16 amino acids. Germline V CDR1 and CDR2: SGHAT, FQDESV (reference sequence). Trimming stripped 1 base from V and 2 bases from J, with 15 bases between. CDR3 DNA sequence: TGTGCCAGCAGCTTAGATACGGGTAGGATCCCCTACGAGCAGTACTTC. Translation: CASSLDTGRIPYEQYF. Together with reference TRBV11-1 and TRBJ2-7, the CDR3 gives the full variable domain: EAEVAQSPRYKITEKSQAVAFWCDPISGHATLYWYRQILGQGPELLVQFQDESVVDDSQLPKDRFSAERLKGVDSTLKIQPAELGDSAMYLCASSLDTGRIPYEQYFGPGTRLTVT.

The V gene is TRBV6-5, the J gene TRBJ2-5; 7 nucleotides match TRBD2. The CDR3 is 15 residues long. Germline V CDR1 and CDR2: MNHEY, SVGAGI. After removal of 2 bases from V and 2 bases from J, the junction contained 5 bases not matched to a gene. The CDR3, as DNA: TGTGCCAGCAGTTACAACGGCGGGGGTCAAGAGACCCAGTACTTC. It codes for CASSYNGGGQETQYF.

This chain uses TRBV7-2 with TRBJ2-3; 7 bases fit TRBD2. This CDR3 comprises 15 residues. Germline values: CDR1 SGHTA, CDR2 FQGNSA. V lost 5 bases to trimming and J lost 0 bases; unmatched junction nucleotides: 5. The CDR3, as DNA: TGTGCCAGCAGCCGGGGAGGGGCCAGCACAGATACGCAGTATTTT. Encoded protein: CASSRGGASTDTQYF.

The chain has TRBV7-8 and TRBJ2-1; TRBD2 agrees at 12 bases. The trim removed 6 bases at V and 0 bases at J, leaving 6 bases unmatched. The germline V gene encodes CDR1 SGHVS and CDR2 FQNEAQ. This CDR3 has 17 residues. For the CDR3, the DNA is TGTGCCAGCAGTCTAGGACTAGCGGGAAGCTCCTACAATGAGCAGTTCTTC. It encodes CASSLGLAGSSYNEQFF.

The chain links TRBV28 to TRBJ2-5; the match to TRBD1 covers 7 bases. Germline V gene lookup returns CDR1 MDHEN and CDR2 SYDVKM. The CDR3 totals 15 residues. J lost 0 bases, V lost 6 bases, and 7 bases had no gene match. CDR3 DNA sequence: TGTGCCAGCAGCCCCGCAGGGGGAAACCAAGAGACCCAGTACTTC. It translates to CASSPAGGNQETQYF.

V usage is TRBV19 and J usage is TRBJ2-2; weak D call: TRBD2 (5 bases). Germline CDR1 reads LNHDA; CDR2 reads SQIVND (reference sequence). CDR3 size: 16 residues. The V end was cut by 1 base, the J end by 4 bases, with 13 bases between. The chain's CDR3 is CASSIGRGVVTGELFF. In DNA, the CDR3 is TGTGCCAGTAGTATAGGTCGGGGAGTGGTCACCGGGGAGCTGTTTTTT. Looking up the rest from reference TRBV19 and TRBJ2-2 gives the full variable domain: DGGITQSPKYLFRKEGQNVTLSCEQNLNHDAMYWYRQDPGQGLRLIYYSQIVNDFQKGDIAEGYSVSREKKESFPLTVTSAQKNPTAFYLCASSIGRGVVTGELFFGEGSRLTVL.

The V and J genes are TRBV28 and TRBJ1-1, with D maybe TRBD1 (6 bases). Trimming cost V 6 bases and J 3 bases, with 11 bases left between them. The CDR3 is made up of 13 amino acids. The germline CDR1 and CDR2 sequences are MDHEN and SYDVKM. CDR3 in DNA: TGTGCCAGCAGCCACAGGGTCGACACTGAAGCTTTCTTT. Translation gives CASSHRVDTEAFF.

DNA for the CDR3: TGTGCCAGCTCTTACCTCTCTCGAAGGGGGAGCTCTGGGGCCAACGTCCTGACTTTC. Its translation is CASSYLSRRGSSGANVLTF. The chain carries TRBV18 and TRBJ2-6, with D tentatively TRBD1 (6 bases). V was pared by 6 bases and J by 0 bases, with 21 bases between. There are 19 residues in the CDR3. CDR1 and CDR2 from the germline V gene are KGHSH and LQKENI.

The V call is TRBV28, the J call TRBJ2-7; possible D gene TRBD1, 6 bases. The CDR3 spans 16 residues. V lost 1 base to trimming and J lost 0 bases, with 13 bases between them. CDR1 and CDR2 from the germline V gene are MDHEN and SYDVKM. CDR3 amino acids: CASSLSQGWGSYEQYF. CDR3 in DNA: TGTGCCAGCAGTTTATCACAGGGCTGGGGCTCCTACGAGCAGTACTTC. The full variable domain, completed using reference TRBV28 and TRBJ2-7, is DVKVTQSSRYLVKRTGEKVFLECVQDMDHENMFWYRQDPGLGLRLIYFSYDVKMKEKGDIPEGYSVSREKKERFSLILESASTNQTSMYLCASSLSQGWGSYEQYFGPGTRLTVT.

The J gene is TRBJ2-3, the V gene TRBV7-9; 14 bases are shared with TRBD2. V shed 5 bases, J shed 3 bases, and the junction held 7 bases outside the gene matches. The CDR3 runs to 17 residues. Germline V lookup: CDR1 SEHNR, CDR2 FQNEAQ (reference sequence). The CDR3 DNA sequence: TGTGCCAGCAGCCCTCCGGGACTAGCGGGGGTGACAGATACGCAGTATTTT. Translation gives CASSPPGLAGVTDTQYF. Combining the CDR3 with reference TRBV7-9 and TRBJ2-3 gives the whole variable domain DTGVSQNPRHKITKRGQNVTFRCDPISEHNRLYWYRQTLGQGPEFLTYFQNEAQLEKSRLLSDRFSAERPKGSFSTLEIQRTEQGDSAMYLCASSPPGLAGVTDTQYFGPGTRLTVL.

V usage is TRBV4-3 and J usage is TRBJ2-1; 7 nucleotides match TRBD2. CDR1 and CDR2 from the germline V gene are LGHNA and YSLEER. This CDR3 has 17 amino acids. V trimming: 4 bases; J trimming: 4 bases; junction bases outside the gene matches: 13. The CDR3 spells CASSRRRDYHIYNEQFF. The CDR3 DNA reads as TGCGCCAGCAGCCGCCGGCGGGACTATCACATATACAATGAGCAGTTCTTC.

The gene calls are TRBV27 and TRBJ1-4; 10 bases are a match to TRBD1. The junction had 9 bases not matched to a gene; V was cut back by 0 bases and J by 8 bases. Germline V gene data show CDR1 as MNHEY and CDR2 as SMNVEV (reference sequence). This CDR3 region has 17 residues. CDR3 amino acids: CASSLSRQGAVGEKLFF. The DNA of the CDR3 is TGTGCCAGCAGTTTATCGAGACAGGGGGCAGTTGGAGAAAAACTGTTTTTT.

The J gene is TRBJ2-7, the V gene TRBV6-5; TRBD1 matches 7 bases. Germline V gene lookup returns CDR1 MNHEY and CDR2 SVGAGI. Trimming removed 2 bases from V and 4 bases from J; junction bases left unmatched: 8. This CDR3 has 15 amino acids. The CDR3 is CASSYRTGAFYEQYF. CDR3 DNA: TGTGCCAGCAGTTACAGGACAGGCGCTTTTTACGAGCAGTACTTC.